This TCR beta chain originates from a study of response to subunit inactivated influenza vaccine. Using its own MiXCR run on the RT-PCR reads, TCRdb lists one record per CDR3 protein. Found here are about 520,000 distinct CDR3 sequences, 25% of them singletons; the top ten hold 1.5% to 2%. This clonotype was counted a few times. Its antigen is currently unknown. Study-wide findings and caveats: Authors suggested seasonal influenza vaccinations each recruit few new T cells.

Trimming took off 5 bases at V and 2 bases at J, with 15 bases between the two ends. The CDR3 extends over 15 amino acids. This sequence originates from a man in his fifties who received an inactivated influenza vaccine. V and J are TRBV12-3 or TRBV12-4 and TRBJ1-1; D ambiguous. The sequencing used CD4+ T cells sorted from PBMCs, collected 4 to 6 days after vaccination. The CDR3 region has the DNA TGTGCCAGCAGTCAAAGACGGACGTTTAACACTGAAGCTTTCTTT. It specifies CASSQRRTFNTEAFF.